This entry features one T cell receptor (beta chain) sequence. Some clones are missing from TCRdb's copy, which holds only in-frame ones; the method was immunoSEQ multiplex PCR. The top ten clones hold around 10% of a sample with 29,000 or so clones, 80% to 95% of them seen once. This sample was taken from a study of T cell clonotyping in hematopoietic cell transplantation. The germline gives CDR1 PRHDT, CDR2 FYEKMQ (reference sequence). The V gene end was trimmed by 5 bases and the J gene end by 11 bases; junction bases not matched to a gene: 7. The CDR3 has 13 residues. The chain joins TRBV13 to TRBJ1-1; TRBD1 matches at 11 bases. The TCR was taken from a female patient aged 50-65 years who had an allogeneic stem cell transplant from a related donor, so the T cells may come from the graft donor. Some clones in this sample may be carry-over from other donors' samples. Sequenced here: PBMCs, sampled 100 days after allogeneic stem cell transplant. The DNA for the CDR3 is TGTGCCAGCAGCACCGGGACAGGGGGTTGGGCTTTCTTT. It codes for CASSTGTGGWAFF.